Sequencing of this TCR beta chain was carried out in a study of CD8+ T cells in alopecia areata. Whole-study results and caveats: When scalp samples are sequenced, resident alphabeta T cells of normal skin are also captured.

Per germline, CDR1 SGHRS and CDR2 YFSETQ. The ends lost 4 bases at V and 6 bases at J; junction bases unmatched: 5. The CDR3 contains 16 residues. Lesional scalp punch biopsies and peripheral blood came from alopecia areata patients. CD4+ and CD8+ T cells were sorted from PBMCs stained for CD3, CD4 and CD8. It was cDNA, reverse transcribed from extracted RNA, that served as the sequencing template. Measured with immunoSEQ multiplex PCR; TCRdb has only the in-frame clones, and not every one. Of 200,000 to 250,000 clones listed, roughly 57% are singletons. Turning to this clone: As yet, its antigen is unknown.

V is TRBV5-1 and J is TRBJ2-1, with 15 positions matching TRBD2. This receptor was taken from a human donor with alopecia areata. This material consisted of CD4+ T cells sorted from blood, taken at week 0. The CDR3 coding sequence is TGCGCCAGCAGCACGGGACTAGCGGGAGGCCTCAATGAGCAGTTCTTC. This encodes CASSTGLAGGLNEQFF.